This is a list of T cell receptor beta chains from one sample in a study of T cell changes during pregnancy in multiple sclerosis. Sequencing was performed with immunoSEQ multiplex PCR; in TCRdb, only in-frame clones are kept and a portion is missing. The table includes about 18,000 clones, roughly 89% detected once. Here the sequenced sample was CD8+ T cells from peripheral blood mononuclear cells, taken in the third trimester of pregnancy. The receptor source for this set is a female donor in good health, enrolled as a control in a pregnancy study. Both conserved end residues are part of each CDR3. A D gene is named only where the DNA matches it firmly. Only some rows state a clone size, as once, few, many or a class for expanded clones.

j_call clone_size v_call d_call cdr3_aa cdr3_nt
TRBJ1-2 NA TRBV7-3 NA CASSLGVGAIDYTF TGTGCCAGCAGCTTAGGGGTGGGAGCCATTGACTACACCTTC
TRBJ1-2 NA TRBV4-3 NA CASSQGRAPYGYTF TGCGCCAGCAGCCAAGGTAGAGCCCCCTATGGCTACACCTTC
TRBJ1-1 NA TRBV7-8 NA CASSLRRERMGTEAFF TGTGCCAGCAGCTTGCGCCGGGAAAGGATGGGCACTGAAGCTTTCTTT
TRBJ1-6 NA TRBV30 NA CAWKRRPGQSHAYNSPLHF TGTGCCTGGAAGCGAAGACCAGGACAGTCTCACGCTTATAATTCACCCCTCCACTTT
TRBJ1-1 once TRBV2 NA CASSVAKSGTEAFF TGTGCCAGCAGTGTGGCCAAATCGGGCACTGAAGCTTTCTTT
TRBJ1-6 NA TRBV6-5 NA CASSYFRDEYNSPLHF TGTGCCAGCAGTTACTTCCGGGATGAATATAATTCACCCCTCCACTTT
TRBJ1-1 NA TRBV2 TRBD1 CASKGQWNTEAFF TGTGCCAGCAAGGGACAGTGGAACACTGAAGCTTTCTTT
TRBJ2-1 NA TRBV4-3 TRBD2 CASSRLTGLAGSQSSYNEQFF TGCGCCAGCAGCCGCCTCACTGGCCTAGCGGGGTCCCAGAGCTCCTACAATGAGCAGTTCTTC
TRBJ2-2 NA TRBV7-8 NA CASSSGAGATNTGELFF TGTGCCAGCAGCTCCGGGGCGGGGGCCACGAACACCGGGGAGCTGTTTTTT
TRBJ1-2 NA TRBV5-4 NA CASSLNRPNGYTF TGTGCCAGCAGCTTGAACAGGCCTAATGGCTACACCTTC
TRBJ2-3 once TRBV4-1 NA CASSRGNTDTQYF TGCGCCAGCAGCAGGGGGAACACAGATACGCAGTATTTT
TRBJ2-5 NA TRBV9 TRBD2 CASSPGTSGGAGETQYF TGTGCCAGCAGCCCTGGGACTAGCGGGGGGGCCGGGGAGACCCAGTACTTC
TRBJ2-5 NA TRBV7-8 TRBD2 CASSPGGGLQETQYF TGTGCCAGCAGCCCCGGCGGGGGACTCCAAGAGACCCAGTACTTC
TRBJ2-2 NA TRBV19 TRBD2 CAVAGGELFF TGTGCCGTAGCGGGCGGGGAGCTGTTTTTT
TRBJ2-7 NA TRBV6-5 NA CASSEGLRGYEQYF TGTGCCAGCAGTGAGGGACTTCGGGGCTACGAGCAGTACTTC
TRBJ2-2 NA TRBV29-1 TRBD1 CSVPGGTGELFF TGCAGCGTCCCAGGGGGCACCGGGGAGCTGTTTTTT
TRBJ2-1 medium-sized TRBV25-1 NA CASSFRRGRLRGEQFF TGTGCCAGCTCTTTCCGAAGGGGCAGGCTGCGGGGTGAGCAGTTCTTC
TRBJ1-1 NA TRBV4-3 NA CASSQRGGNTEAFF TGCGCCAGCAGCCAAAGAGGAGGGAATACTGAAGCTTTCTTT
TRBJ1-1 NA TRBV5-1 NA CASREVNTEAFF TGCGCCAGCAGAGAGGTGAACACTGAAGCTTTCTTT
TRBJ1-3 NA TRBV28 NA CASRKEIPSGNTIYF TGTGCCAGCAGAAAAGAGATCCCGTCTGGAAACACCATATATTTT
TRBJ2-1 once TRBV20-1 NA CSANRYNEQFF TGCAGTGCTAACAGGTACAATGAGCAGTTCTTC
TRBJ2-1 NA TRBV4-3 TRBD2 CASSQDSAGGYNEQFF TGCGCCAGCAGCCAAGATTCAGCGGGGGGCTACAATGAGCAGTTCTTC
TRBJ1-2 NA TRBV19 NA CASSMSGDYGYTF TGTGCCAGTAGTATGTCGGGGGACTATGGCTACACCTTC
TRBJ1-2 few TRBV10-3 TRBD1 CAISEGLDRDVGYTF TGTGCCATCAGTGAGGGCCTAGACAGGGATGTTGGCTACACCTTC
TRBJ1-1 NA TRBV27 NA CASHGGGTEAFF TGTGCCAGCCACGGGGGGGGCACTGAAGCTTTCTTT
TRBJ1-2 NA TRBV7-9 NA CASSLVQPGYGYTF TGTGCCAGCAGCTTAGTTCAGCCGGGTTATGGCTACACCTTC
TRBJ2-5 NA TRBV7-2 TRBD2 CASSPWTSGGETQYF TGTGCCAGCAGCCCGTGGACTAGCGGGGGAGAGACCCAGTACTTC
TRBJ2-7 NA TRBV20-1 NA CSVDGTYEQYF TGCAGCGTAGACGGGACCTACGAGCAGTACTTC
TRBJ1-1 NA TRBV7-9 TRBD1 CASRQGWGTEAFF TGTGCCAGCAGACAGGGGTGGGGCACTGAAGCTTTCTTT
TRBJ2-7 NA TRBV28 NA CASSFPFYEQYF TGTGCCAGCAGTTTTCCATTCTACGAGCAGTACTTC
TRBJ2-1 NA TRBV7-9 TRBD2 CASIWGPGLEVEEQFF TGTGCCAGCATTTGGGGACCGGGACTAGAGGTGGAAGAGCAGTTCTTC
TRBJ1-4 NA TRBV7-8 TRBD1 CASSLYRGDDEKLFF TGTGCCAGCAGCTTGTACAGGGGGGACGATGAAAAACTGTTTTTT
TRBJ1-1 NA TRBV7-9 NA CATRVSNTEAFF TGTGCCACCCGAGTATCAAACACTGAAGCTTTCTTT
TRBJ2-3 once TRBV11-2 NA CASSSLAWGSTDTQYF TGTGCCAGCAGCTCCTTAGCGTGGGGTAGCACAGATACGCAGTATTTT
TRBJ2-5 few TRBV11-3 TRBD1 CASSLGGQVQETQYF TGTGCCAGCAGCTTGGGGGGACAGGTACAAGAGACCCAGTACTTC
TRBJ2-1 NA TRBV7-9 TRBD2 CASSFSSGGDEQFF TGTGCCAGCAGCTTTTCAAGCGGGGGGGATGAGCAGTTCTTC
TRBJ2-3 NA TRBV2 NA CASLAHTQYF TGTGCCAGCTTAGCGCATACGCAGTATTTT
TRBJ2-5 medium-sized TRBV5-5 TRBD1 CASSSAGGRTQETQYF TGTGCCAGCAGCTCCGCAGGGGGCCGCACTCAAGAGACCCAGTACTTC
TRBJ1-6 NA TRBV27 NA CASSSHAGGFRSSPLHF TGTGCCAGCAGTTCCCACGCCGGGGGTTTTCGTAGTTCACCCCTCCACTTT
TRBJ2-1 NA TRBV28 TRBD1 CASSDRAGEQFF TGTGCCAGCAGCGACAGGGCGGGTGAGCAGTTCTTC
TRBJ1-1 NA TRBV7-9 TRBD1 CASSPSQGMNTEAFF TGTGCCAGCAGCCCCTCACAGGGGATGAACACTGAAGCTTTCTTT
TRBJ1-1 once TRBV5-5 TRBD1 CASMEGQTEAFF TGTGCCAGCATGGAGGGACAGACTGAAGCTTTCTTT
TRBJ2-7 NA TRBV6-6 TRBD1 CASRESGTGSYEQYF TGTGCCAGCAGAGAGTCCGGGACAGGGTCCTACGAGCAGTACTTC
TRBJ2-7 NA TRBV29-1 NA CSVLGRSSYEQYF TGCAGCGTCTTGGGGCGGTCTTCCTACGAGCAGTACTTC
TRBJ1-4 once TRBV10-1 NA CASKLEQGNEKLFF TGCGCCAGCAAGCTCGAACAGGGAAATGAAAAACTGTTTTTT
TRBJ1-4 NA TRBV27 NA CASSLQPQGNEKLFF TGTGCCAGCAGTTTACAACCCCAGGGAAATGAAAAACTGTTTTTT
TRBJ2-5 NA TRBV13 TRBD1 CASSSDRGGETQYF TGTGCCAGCAGCTCAGACAGGGGAGGTGAGACCCAGTACTTC
TRBJ2-2 NA TRBV4-3 NA CASSQEVPGDFTGELFF TGCGCCAGCAGCCAAGAGGTACCGGGAGACTTCACCGGGGAGCTGTTTTTT